Below, one TCR beta chain is given with its context. This record belongs to a study of T cells after somatic rescue of genetic block. Germline assignment: CDR1 SGHTA and CDR2 FQGNSA. CDR3 length: 15 residues. The germline V and J ends were trimmed by 5 bases and 0 bases, with 12 bases remaining between them. The data were produced by immunoSEQ multiplex PCR, yet TCRdb's version contains in-frame clones alone and is incomplete. The profile shows 95,000 to 120,000 clones, around nine tenths of them singletons. The source of this sequence is a young woman. Material: peripheral blood mononuclear cells (PBMCs). The genes are TRBV7-2 and TRBJ2-3; D perhaps matches TRBD2 (6 bases). The CDR3 protein is CASSKIRGSTDTQYF. CDR3 bases: TGTGCCAGCAGCAAGATACGGGGGAGCACAGATACGCAGTATTTT.